The clone carrying this T cell receptor (beta chain) has a count of ten or more. Antigen specificity is unknown. The entry originates in a study of T cells after yellow fever vaccination. Synthesis of TCR cDNA relied on 5'RACE template switching, which attached a universal primer site and UMIs. From the 5' RACE reads, TCRdb called clonotypes with MiXCR, one entry per CDR3 protein. The repertoire consists of about 140,000 distinct CDR3 sequences, with more than 6% occurring once and the leading ten covering 0.73%. The CDR3 sequence is 15 residues long. CDR1 and CDR2 from the germline V gene are KGHSY and FQNENV. Trimming shortened V by 0 bases and J by 5 bases, and 10 bases separated the two germline ends. Points from the study as a whole: The bulk population could contribute abundant contaminating clonotypes to FACS-sorted repertoires. The appearance of a small share of clonotypes in both CD4 and CD8 compartments was observed. Re-detected after boosting: most primary clones, more than 95% of CD4 and roughly 90% of CD8.

This chain connects TRBV16 to TRBJ2-2; tentatively, D is TRBD1 or TRBD2 (5 bases each). Here the sequenced sample was CD4+ T cells sorted from PBMCs, taken 5 days after the yellow fever booster vaccination. The source of this sequence is a man aged 25 to 40 who received the YFV17D yellow fever vaccine. The CDR3, as DNA: TGTGCCAGCAGCCAATCGGGGGAAGTTACCGGGGAGCTGTTTTTT. Residues: CASSQSGEVTGELFF.